These 32 T cell receptor beta chains share one sample of origin, sequenced in a study of cytomegalovirus exposure and HLA in healthy donors. Clones were sequenced by immunoSEQ multiplex PCR, and TCRdb holds only the in-frame ones, with some missing. The data contain about 160,000 clones, approximately 89% of them singletons. The sequencing input was PBMCs. Source of these receptors: a man younger than 35 in good health and CMV-seropositive.

The chain employs TRBV7-9 and TRBJ2-7; TRBD2 aligns across 8 bases. The CDR3 runs 15 residues. Germline V gives CDR1 SEHNR, CDR2 FQNEAQ (reference sequence). Trimming took 5 bases from V and 3 from J; bases not matched to a gene: 9. CDR3 residues: CASSQMGLVNYEQYF. The CDR3 DNA follows: TGTGCCAGCAGCCAAATGGGACTAGTAAACTACGAGCAGTACTTC.

This chain links TRBV6-5 with TRBJ2-7; 7 bases align to TRBD1. This CDR3 contains 14 residues. Germline CDR1 MNHEY, CDR2 SVGAGI. V lost 5 bases, J lost 2 bases, and 6 bases stayed unmatched. As DNA, the CDR3 is TGTGCCAGCAGTAAAACGGGACAGCCCTACGAGCAGTACTTC. Translating it yields CASSKTGQPYEQYF.

The chain is built from TRBV6-1 and TRBJ2-7; 8 bases map to TRBD1. There are 13 residues in the CDR3. V trimming: 0 bases; J trimming: 11 bases; junction bases outside the gene matches: 6. CDR1 is MNHNS and CDR2 is SASEGT in the germline V gene. This CDR3 is CASSEAQGAVEYF. The CDR3 nucleotides are TGTGCCAGCAGTGAAGCGCAGGGGGCTGTTGAGTACTTC.

The CDR3, as DNA: TGTGCCAGCAGTTTGGGGGCAGGAAATCAGCCCCAGCATTTT. This encodes CASSLGAGNQPQHF. This sequence joins TRBV28 and TRBJ1-5, with D possibly being TRBD1 (6 bases). Germline CDR1 MDHEN, CDR2 SYDVKM. Trimming left V 3 bases short and J 4 bases short, with 10 bases between. This CDR3 contains 14 residues.

The gene calls are TRBV11-3 and TRBJ2-3; 7 positions match TRBD1. The CDR3 runs to 13 residues. Germline-derived CDR1 and CDR2 are SGHNT and YENEEA. V lost 6 bases and J lost 3; bases outside the gene matches: 3. The CDR3 nucleotides are TGTGCCAGCAGTCAGGGACAGACAGATACGCAGTATTTT. It encodes CASSQGQTDTQYF.

The rearrangement links TRBV6-1 to TRBJ2-1; D might be TRBD2 (6 bases). CDR1 is MNHNS and CDR2 is SASEGT in the germline V gene. V gave up 4 bases and J gave up 2 bases, with 12 bases separating them. The length of the CDR3 is 15 residues. The CDR3 nucleotides read TGTGCCAGCAGTGTCTACGGGGAGGCCTACAATGAGCAGTTCTTC. Protein sequence: CASSVYGEAYNEQFF.

The chain joins TRBV10-3 to TRBJ2-2; 8 positions match TRBD2. This CDR3 contains 18 residues. The V and J ends lost 0 bases and 1 base, in that order; junction bases with no gene match: 7. Germline loops: CDR1 ENHRY, CDR2 SYGVKD. The chain's CDR3 is CAISESLAGPLNTGELFF. The CDR3 nucleotides read TGTGCCATCAGTGAGTCATTAGCGGGACCTCTGAACACCGGGGAGCTGTTTTTT.

The CDR3 loop reads CASSQEPGGDTGELFF. The CDR3 region has the DNA TGTGCCAGCAGCCAAGAACCCGGGGGGGACACCGGGGAGCTGTTTTTT. V and J are TRBV4-2 and TRBJ2-2; 8 bases are shared with TRBD2. The germline V gene encodes CDR1 LGHNA and CDR2 YNFKEQ. V lost 0 bases, J lost 3 bases, and 3 bases stayed unmatched. This CDR3 contains 16 residues.

This chain uses TRBV19 with TRBJ1-2; D is undetermined. Trimming took 4 bases from V and 3 from J, leaving 15 bases between them. The CDR3 contains 15 residues. Germline V CDR1 and CDR2: LNHDA, SQIVND (reference sequence). CDR3 residues: CASSSLSGRDYGYTF. The CDR3 nucleotides are TGTGCCAGTAGTAGCCTTTCTGGGCGCGACTATGGCTACACCTTC.

The chain recombines TRBV12-5 with TRBJ1-1; D unresolved. The CDR3 contains 12 residues. The germline V gene encodes CDR1 LGHNT and CDR2 FRNRAP. Trimming took 3 bases from V and 5 from J, leaving 7 bases between them. The CDR3 region has the DNA TGTGCTAGTGGTTTATTCGGTACTGAAGCTTTCTTT. This codes for CASGLFGTEAFF.

This sequence joins TRBV27 and TRBJ2-5; D perhaps matches TRBD2 (6 bases). From germline, CDR1 is MNHEY and CDR2 SMNVEV (reference sequence). This CDR3 comprises 15 residues. Trimming shortened V by 10 bases and J by 1 base, and 19 bases separated the two germline ends. The CDR3 loop reads CATTRAGGIQETQYF. The DNA of the CDR3 is TGTGCCACCACGCGGGCCGGAGGGATCCAAGAGACCCAGTACTTC.

This chain joins TRBV5-1 and TRBJ2-1; 9 bases map to TRBD1. V shed 4 bases and J 1 base; nucleotides not matched to a gene: 9. CDR3 length equals 17 residues. Germline CDR1 and CDR2: SGHRS and YFSETQ. CDR3 loop: CASSEGQGRRSYNEQFF. The DNA for the CDR3 is TGCGCCAGCAGCGAGGGACAGGGACGTAGGTCCTACAATGAGCAGTTCTTC.

The rearrangement uses TRBV29-1 and TRBJ1-1, with TRBD1 identical over 7 bases. The V gene end was trimmed by 7 bases and the J gene end by 4 bases; junction bases not matched to a gene: 9. The CDR3 is 13 amino acids. Germline V gene sequence: CDR1 SQVTM, CDR2 ANQGSEA. CDR3 sequence: CSAPQGRSTEAFF. The DNA for the CDR3 is TGCAGCGCCCCACAGGGGCGATCCACTGAAGCTTTCTTT.

The CDR3 here is CASSPPQPRVNTEAFF. DNA for the CDR3: TGTGCCAGCTCACCACCCCAACCGCGGGTGAACACTGAAGCTTTCTTT. V is TRBV18 and J is TRBJ1-1; D remains unclear. This CDR3 is built from 16 residues. V was cut by 0 bases and J by 0 bases, with 11 bases left in between. Germline CDR1 reads KGHSH; CDR2 reads LQKENI.

The gene calls are TRBV5-1 and TRBJ2-1, with TRBD1 identical over 7 bases. In germline, CDR1 is SGHRS, CDR2 YFSETQ. V gave up 4 bases and J gave up 0 bases; unmatched junction bases: 10. This CDR3 region has 17 residues. CDR3 bases: TGCGCCAGCAGCAGGAGAGGGGGCCAAAGCTCCTACAATGAGCAGTTCTTC. This encodes CASSRRGGQSSYNEQFF.

The J gene is TRBJ2-3, the V gene TRBV7-3; perhaps TRBD2 as D (5 bases). Germline CDR1 SGHTA, CDR2 FQGTGA. Trimming removed 2 bases at V and 3 bases at J, with 15 bases between. CDR3 size: 16 residues. The CDR3 bases are TGTGCCAGCAGCTTAGGGATTCTAGCTGAGACAGATACGCAGTATTTT. This sequence encodes CASSLGILAETDTQYF. Based on the CDR3 plus reference TRBV7-3 and TRBJ2-3, the full variable domain is GAGVSQTPSNKVTEKGKYVELRCDPISGHTALYWYRQSLGQGPEFLIYFQGTGAADDSGLPNDRFFAVRPEGSVSTLKIQRTERGDSAVYLCASSLGILAETDTQYFGPGTRLTVL.

The chain is built from TRBV6-1 and TRBJ1-2; TRBD1 agrees at 8 bases. Germline V lookup: CDR1 MNHNS, CDR2 SASEGT. With V trimmed by 3 bases and J by 7 bases, 13 bases remained unmatched. This CDR3 region has 16 residues. The CDR3 sequence: CASSDIGGQGAGGYTF. DNA for the CDR3: TGTGCCAGCAGTGATATTGGGGGGCAGGGGGCAGGTGGCTACACCTTC.

The genes are TRBV28 and TRBJ1-1, with 7 bases fitting TRBD1. The junction had 10 bases not matched to a gene; V was cut back by 6 bases and J by 0 bases. CDR1 is MDHEN and CDR2 is SYDVKM in the germline V gene. The CDR3 loop spans 16 amino acids. This chain's CDR3 is CASSAPGQLMNTEAFF. The CDR3 DNA reads as TGTGCCAGCAGCGCCCCGGGACAGCTAATGAACACTGAAGCTTTCTTT.

CDR3 nucleotides: TGTGCCAGCAATCAGGGGGGCACCGTCCCCTCTGGAAACACCATATATTTT. Translation gives CASNQGGTVPSGNTIYF. The chain employs TRBV4-2 and TRBJ1-3, with TRBD1 matching over 7 bases. Germline CDR1 is LGHNA and CDR2 is YNFKEQ. The CDR3 runs to 17 residues. The J segment lost 0 bases and the V segment lost 7 bases, leaving 12 bases of the junction unmatched.

This clone was counted once. The chain links TRBV2 to TRBJ2-3; D not certain. V lost 4 bases and J lost 2, with 13 bases in between. This CDR3 is built from 15 residues. CDR1 and CDR2 (germline): SNHLY, FYNNEI. The CDR3 sequence: CASSVESPSTDTQYF. The CDR3 DNA reads TGTGCCAGCAGTGTTGAGTCACCATCCACAGATACGCAGTATTTT. The full variable domain, rest sourced from reference TRBV2 and TRBJ2-3, is EPEVTQTPSHQVTQMGQEVILRCVPISNHLYFYWYRQILGQKVEFLVSFYNNEISEKSEIFDDQFSVERPDGSNFTLKIRSTKLEDSAMYFCASSVESPSTDTQYFGPGTRLTVL.

The chain joins TRBV6-1 to TRBJ2-1; tentative D call: TRBD1 (5 bases). The CDR3 sequence is 15 residues long. From germline, CDR1 is MNHNS and CDR2 SASEGT. Trimming removed 3 bases from V and 5 bases from J, with 14 bases in between. Here the CDR3 reads CASSDFYRINNEQFF. The CDR3 bases are TGTGCCAGCAGTGATTTCTACAGGATAAACAATGAGCAGTTCTTC.

The sample holds one count of this clone. CDR3 sequence: CASRGTSGIEMNTGELFF. The CDR3 DNA is TGTGCCAGCAGAGGGACTAGCGGGATCGAAATGAACACCGGGGAGCTGTTTTTT. V usage is TRBV27 and J usage is TRBJ2-2; the match to TRBD2 covers 13 bases. The CDR3 totals 18 residues. Germline V CDR1 and CDR2: MNHEY, SMNVEV (reference sequence). Trimming removed 6 bases from V and 1 base from J; junction bases left unmatched: 8.

CDR3 bases: TGTGCCAGCAGCATAAACCGACAGGGGGGAAATGAGCAGTTCTTC. Its protein product is CASSINRQGGNEQFF. The chain has TRBV11-2 and TRBJ2-1, with 9 bases identical to TRBD1. Per the germline V gene, CDR1 is SGHAT and CDR2 is FQNNGV. V was clipped by 5 bases and J by 7 bases; unmatched bases: 9. The CDR3 is 15 residues long.

As DNA, the CDR3 is TGTGCCAGCAGCCAGGGACAGGGGGCAGCAAGAAACAATGAGCAGTTCTTC. Translated, it gives CASSQGQGAARNNEQFF. The chain combines TRBV4-2 with TRBJ2-1; 12 nucleotides line up with TRBD1. CDR1 and CDR2 (germline): LGHNA, YNFKEQ. The CDR3 extends over 17 amino acids. V was clipped by 3 bases and J by 5 bases; unmatched bases: 8.

This sequence joins TRBV5-4 and TRBJ2-7; 14 bases map to TRBD2. The germline gives CDR1 SGHNT, CDR2 YYREEE (reference sequence). The CDR3 consists of 16 residues. J gave up 5 bases and V 4 bases, and 8 bases lay outside the gene matches. CDR3: CASSRGLAGVPDEQYF. In DNA, the CDR3 is TGTGCCAGCAGCCGGGGACTAGCGGGAGTTCCGGACGAGCAGTACTTC.

This clone has a single count. The rearrangement joins TRBV7-6 to TRBJ2-5; a weak D match, TRBD1 (6 bases). Germline CDR1 reads SGHVS; CDR2 reads FNYEAQ. V gave up 5 bases and J gave up 5 bases, with 18 bases separating them. This CDR3 has 15 residues. CDR3 protein: CASSLATGRVETQYF. The CDR3 region has the DNA TGTGCCAGCAGCCTGGCCACAGGGCGGGTTGAGACCCAGTACTTC. The full variable domain, in which reference TRBV7-6 and TRBJ2-5 provide the parts outside the CDR3, is GAGVSQSPRYKVTKRGQDVALRCDPISGHVSLYWYRQALGQGPEFLTYFNYEAQQDKSGLPNDRFSAERPEGSISTLTIQRTEQRDSAMYRCASSLATGRVETQYFGPGTRLLVL.

This chain links TRBV7-3 with TRBJ1-1; D unresolved. Germline CDR1 SGHTA, CDR2 FQGTGA. The V and J ends lost 2 bases and 3 bases respectively, with 7 bases between them. CDR3 length: 13 residues. The CDR3 sequence: CASSLFGDTEAFF. DNA of the CDR3: TGTGCCAGCAGCTTATTCGGGGACACTGAAGCTTTCTTT.

The CDR3 DNA reads as TGCAGCGTTGATGGCAGGTCCACCGGGGAGCTGTTTTTT. Residues: CSVDGRSTGELFF. The rearrangement links TRBV29-1 to TRBJ2-2; no clear D gene. The V end was cut by 3 bases, the J end by 4 bases, with 9 bases between. CDR1 and CDR2 (germline): SQVTM, ANQGSEA. The CDR3 loop spans 13 amino acids.

V gene TRBV28 combines with J gene TRBJ2-1; 7 bases fit TRBD1. The CDR3 runs to 16 residues. The V gene's germline CDR1 is MDHEN and CDR2 SYDVKM. With 6 bases clipped from V and 2 bases from J, the junction kept 10 bases outside the gene matches. CDR3 loop: CASSLATGRTYNEQFF. In nucleotides, the CDR3 is TGTGCCAGCAGCCTGGCGACAGGGCGAACCTACAATGAGCAGTTCTTC.

V gene TRBV19 combines with J gene TRBJ2-2; no reliable D call. The germline gives CDR1 LNHDA, CDR2 SQIVND (reference sequence). The germline V and J ends were trimmed by 5 bases and 1 base, with 8 bases remaining between them. The length of the CDR3 is 14 residues. The CDR3 reads CASSPNGNTGELFF. The CDR3 nucleotides are TGTGCCAGTAGTCCGAACGGGAACACCGGGGAGCTGTTTTTT.

This chain joins TRBV6-6 and TRBJ2-7, with 10 nucleotides matching TRBD1. Unmatched junction bases numbered 2, after V lost 2 bases and J lost 1 base. CDR1 is MNHNY, CDR2 SVGAGI, per germline (reference sequence). This CDR3 spans 15 amino acids. The CDR3 is CASSYDRGHSYEQYF. In DNA form, the CDR3 reads TGTGCCAGCAGTTACGACAGGGGGCATTCCTACGAGCAGTACTTC.

This clone rates as medium-sized. The chain links TRBV18 to TRBJ1-3; the match to TRBD1 covers 7 bases. The junction had 12 bases not matched to a gene; V was cut back by 1 base and J by 0 bases. CDR1 KGHSH and CDR2 LQKENI come from the germline V gene. The CDR3 has 19 residues. The CDR3 region is CASSPLFGTVPYSGNTIYF. Here the CDR3 DNA reads TGTGCCAGCTCACCACTGTTTGGGACAGTTCCTTACTCTGGAAACACCATATATTTT.